Given below is one TCR beta chain in context. Its antigen is as yet unknown. Other DNA sequences of this sample code for an identical CDR3. This sample stems from a study of graft-versus-host responses after intestinal transplantation. Findings of the study overall: GvH clones surfaced in recipient marrow, some emerging earlier in ileum or blood.

Sequencing used immunoSEQ multiplex PCR; TCRdb keeps in-frame clones, though not all of them. The repertoire holds over 40,000 clones, with 85% to 95% as singletons. Looked up from germline, CDR1 is MNHEY and CDR2 is SMNVEV (reference sequence). The V and J ends lost 5 bases and 5 bases respectively, with 9 bases between them. The CDR3 runs 13 residues. This specimen consisted of PBMCs, obtained about 120 weeks after a first intestinal transplant, on the day of a second. This sequence originates from a human patient who received an intestinal transplant, so some T cells may come from the graft donor. This chain joins TRBV27 and TRBJ2-2; D uncertain. Here the CDR3 DNA reads TGTGCCAGCAGTCTAGGGCAAACCGGGGAGCTGTTTTTT. Translating it yields CASSLGQTGELFF.